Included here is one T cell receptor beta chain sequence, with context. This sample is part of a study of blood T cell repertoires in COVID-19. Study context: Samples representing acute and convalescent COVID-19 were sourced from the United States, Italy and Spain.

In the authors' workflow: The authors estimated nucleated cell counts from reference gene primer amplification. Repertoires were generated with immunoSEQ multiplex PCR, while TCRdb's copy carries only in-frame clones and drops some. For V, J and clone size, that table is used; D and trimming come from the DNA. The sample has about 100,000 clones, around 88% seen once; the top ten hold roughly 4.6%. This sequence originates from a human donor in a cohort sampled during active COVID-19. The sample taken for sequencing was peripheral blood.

CDR3 in amino acids: CASSWDREGGEQYF. The DNA of the CDR3 is TGCGCCAGCAGCTGGGACAGGGAAGGAGGCGAGCAGTACTTC. This rearrangement joins TRBV5-1 to TRBJ2-7, with 9 nucleotides matching TRBD1. V lost 3 bases, J lost 6 bases, and 7 bases stayed unmatched. Germline V gene sequence: CDR1 SGHRS, CDR2 YFSETQ. The length of the CDR3 is 14 residues. Complete variable domain (other parts from reference TRBV5-1 and TRBJ2-7): KAGVTQTPRYLIKTRGQQVTLSCSPISGHRSVSWYQQTPGQGLQFLFEYFSETQRNKGNFPGRFSGRQFSNSRSEMNVSTLELGDSALYLCASSWDREGGEQYFGPGTRLTVT.